This passage covers 19 T cell receptor beta chains from one sample sequenced in a study of shared clonotypes between healthy human individuals. Naive CD8 cells lacked CD45RO and underwent positive selection for CCR7, leaving out terminally differentiated effector memory CD45RA+ cells. The protocol was immunoSEQ multiplex PCR, while the TCRdb copy is restricted to in-frame clones and leaves out a portion. The sample lists 2 million to 2.5 million clones; 93% were seen once. The sample taken for sequencing was naive CD8+ T cells from PBMCs. Receptors originate from a man aged 18 to 29 in good health. Some clones in this sample may be carry-over from other donors' samples.

CDR3 nucleotides: TGTGCCAGCAGCTCGACAGGGGGCCCTGAAAAACTGTTTTTT. Translation gives CASSSTGGPEKLFF. The J gene is TRBJ1-4, the V gene TRBV7-9; 10 nucleotides align to TRBD1. CDR1 is SEHNR and CDR2 is FQNEAQ in the germline V gene (reference sequence). The trim removed 4 bases at V and 7 bases at J, leaving 3 bases unmatched. The CDR3 extends over 14 amino acids.

V and J are TRBV28 and TRBJ2-2; unclear D gene. The ends were cut back, 2 bases at V and 1 base at J, with 11 bases in the middle. This CDR3 comprises 16 residues. Per the germline V gene, CDR1 is MDHEN and CDR2 is SYDVKM. The DNA for the CDR3 is TGTGCCAGCAGTTTAGGGTGGCTGGGGAACACCGGGGAGCTGTTTTTT. It is translated as CASSLGWLGNTGELFF.

Concerning this clone: The same CDR3 also results from other DNA sequences found in this sample. The genes are TRBV4-1 and TRBJ2-7; no clear D gene. Trimming took off 0 bases at V and 0 bases at J, with 9 bases between the two ends. The germline V gene has CDR1 MGHRA and CDR2 YSYEKL. This CDR3 is built from 15 residues. The CDR3 here is CASSQDPGYSYEQYF. Here the CDR3 DNA reads TGCGCCAGCAGCCAAGATCCTGGTTACTCCTACGAGCAGTACTTC.

The chain carries TRBV27 and TRBJ2-5, with TRBD2 matching over 7 bases. The CDR3 extends over 14 amino acids. Germline trimming cut 7 bases from V and 2 bases from J; bases unmatched to any gene: 7. Per the germline V gene, CDR1 is MNHEY and CDR2 is SMNVEV (reference sequence). The CDR3 coding sequence is TGTGCCAGCAAAGTAGCGGGCACGCAAGAGACCCAGTACTTC. Protein sequence: CASKVAGTQETQYF.

V gene TRBV4-1 combines with J gene TRBJ2-2, with a possible D match to TRBD2 (6 bases). The CDR3 covers 18 residues. Germline CDR1 and CDR2: MGHRA and YSYEKL. V dropped 3 bases and J dropped 5 bases, with 22 bases sitting between them. The CDR3 nucleotides are TGCGCCAGCAGCCACCCTAAGGAGGGCCGTCGGGTTACCGGGGAGCTGTTTTTT. Translated: CASSHPKEGRRVTGELFF.

In its sample, this clone was seen once. The rearrangement uses TRBV7-2 and TRBJ2-7; either TRBD1 or TRBD2 may fit D (5 bases each). Germline CDR1 is SGHTA and CDR2 is FQGNSA. Trimming removed 3 bases at V and 0 bases at J, with 12 bases between. The CDR3 is 15 residues long. The CDR3 DNA sequence: TGTGCCAGCAGCTTGGGACGTCCGAGCTCCTACGAGCAGTACTTC. This sequence encodes CASSLGRPSSYEQYF.

V usage is TRBV7-9 and J usage is TRBJ2-7, with 8 bases matching TRBD2. The CDR3 is 16 residues long. Per the germline V gene, CDR1 is SEHNR and CDR2 is FQNEAQ (reference sequence). The V gene end was trimmed by 5 bases and the J gene end by 3 bases; junction bases not matched to a gene: 12. CDR3 loop: CASSHTGLAPIYEQYF. CDR3 DNA sequence: TGTGCCAGCAGCCATACTGGACTAGCCCCCATCTACGAGCAGTACTTC.

This chain joins TRBV25-1 and TRBJ2-3, with D possibly being TRBD1 (6 bases). The CDR3 is made up of 13 amino acids. The V and J ends lost 6 bases and 1 base respectively, with 8 bases between them. The germline gives CDR1 MGHDK, CDR2 SYGVNS. CDR3 sequence: CASRGAGTDTQYF. The CDR3 nucleotides read TGTGCCAGCAGGGGGGCTGGCACAGATACGCAGTATTTT.

The genes are TRBV29-1 and TRBJ2-7; D is possibly TRBD2 (5 bases). Deletions cut 3 bases from V and 2 bases from J, with 11 bases between. Germline V lookup: CDR1 SQVTM, CDR2 ANQGSEA. The CDR3 runs 13 residues. The CDR3 protein is CSVDLSDTYEQYF. The CDR3, as DNA: TGCAGCGTTGATCTTAGCGACACCTACGAGCAGTACTTC.

The rearrangement uses TRBV4-2 and TRBJ2-6; D ambiguous. CDR3 length: 18 amino acids. Trimming cost V 4 bases and J 0 bases, with 16 bases left between them. The germline V gene encodes CDR1 LGHNA and CDR2 YNFKEQ. This CDR3 is CASSLNPGRFSGANVLTF. CDR3 nucleotides: TGTGCCAGCAGCCTCAACCCCGGACGATTCTCTGGGGCCAACGTCCTGACTTTC.

The genes are TRBV7-9 and TRBJ2-7; possible D gene TRBD1, 6 bases. Trimming cost V 5 bases and J 3 bases, with 17 bases left between them. The CDR3 covers 15 residues. Germline V gives CDR1 SEHNR, CDR2 FQNEAQ (reference sequence). The CDR3 DNA reads as TGTGCCAGCAGCCGTACCCGGGACATGGGCTACGAGCAGTACTTC. Translation: CASSRTRDMGYEQYF.

The CDR3 DNA reads as TGTGCCAGCAGTTTAAGTAGGACAGGGTCGTCCTACGAGCAGTACTTC. This encodes CASSLSRTGSSYEQYF. This chain links TRBV27 with TRBJ2-5; TRBD1 matches 8 bases. With the DNA end fitting TRBJ2-7 better, the J assignment may be wrong. Germline V gene lookup returns CDR1 MNHEY and CDR2 SMNVEV (reference sequence). CDR3 length equals 16 residues.

V gene TRBV15 combines with J gene TRBJ2-1; 8 nucleotides agree with TRBD2. CDR3 length equals 18 residues. The germline V gene encodes CDR1 LNHNV and CDR2 YYDKDF (reference sequence). V dropped 0 bases and J dropped 8; count of bases not matched to a gene: 15. The DNA of the CDR3 is TGTGCCACCAGCAGAGATCAATCAACGGGAGGGCCTGAGGATGAGCAGTTCTTC. Encoded protein: CATSRDQSTGGPEDEQFF.

The gene calls are TRBV4-1 and TRBJ1-5; D not resolved. V lost 4 bases, J lost 0 bases, and 10 bases lay in between. The CDR3 covers 15 residues. Germline V lookup: CDR1 MGHRA, CDR2 YSYEKL. The CDR3 sequence: CASSPSGPSNQPQHF. CDR3 DNA sequence: TGCGCCAGCAGCCCAAGCGGGCCTAGCAATCAGCCCCAGCATTTT.

CDR3 DNA: TGTGCCAGCAGTTTTCTTGACAGGGGCACAGATACGCAGTATTTT. Protein sequence: CASSFLDRGTDTQYF. The chain is built from TRBV27 and TRBJ2-3, with TRBD1 matching over 7 bases. Germline CDR1 is MNHEY and CDR2 is SMNVEV (reference sequence). This CDR3 comprises 15 residues. Losses at the gene ends were 3 bases for V and 1 base for J; bases not matched to a gene: 4.

This clone was detected only once. The J gene is TRBJ2-7, the V gene TRBV4-3; D call uncertain. Trimming removed 3 bases from V and 3 bases from J, with 24 bases in between. The CDR3 totals 18 residues. CDR1 and CDR2 (germline): LGHNA, YSLEER. The CDR3 sequence: CASSQTYYRRTSGYEQYF. The CDR3 region has the DNA TGCGCCAGCAGCCAGACTTACTATCGACGTACATCGGGCTACGAGCAGTACTTC.

The genes are TRBV6-4 and TRBJ1-5; D not resolved. The V gene's germline CDR1 is MRHNA and CDR2 SNTAGT. The V end was cut by 2 bases, the J end by 4 bases, with 6 bases between. This CDR3 spans 13 amino acids. CDR3: CASSDGVNQPQHF. Here the CDR3 DNA reads TGTGCCAGCAGTGACGGGGTGAATCAGCCCCAGCATTTT.

The rearrangement links TRBV27 to TRBJ2-7, with D perhaps TRBD2 (6 bases). The germline V and J ends were trimmed by 3 bases and 5 bases, with 14 bases remaining between them. Germline CDR1 reads MNHEY; CDR2 reads SMNVEV (reference sequence). The CDR3 is 14 amino acids. The CDR3, as DNA: TGTGCCAGCAGTTTTCTCACGGGGGTCCACGAGCAGTACTTC. Translated, it gives CASSFLTGVHEQYF.

The chain is built from TRBV27 and TRBJ2-7; the match to TRBD2 covers 7 bases. The CDR3 runs 15 residues. Germline V gives CDR1 MNHEY, CDR2 SMNVEV (reference sequence). V lost 2 bases to trimming and J lost 4 bases; unmatched junction nucleotides: 8. In nucleotides, the CDR3 is TGTGCCAGCAGTTTACACCGGGGAGGGAGTTACGAGCAGTACTTC. Translation: CASSLHRGGSYEQYF.